The rows below give T cell receptor beta chains drawn from one sample of a study of T cell clones after liver transplantation. The data were produced by immunoSEQ multiplex PCR, yet TCRdb's version contains in-frame clones alone and is incomplete. The repertoire holds 95,000 to 110,000 clones, with about 80% as singletons. The sample was CD4+ T cells from blood, taken around 49 months after liver transplant. The receptor set was obtained from a human patient who received a liver transplant. Some T cells may be the graft donor's. Both conserved end residues are part of each CDR3. A D gene is named only where the DNA matches it firmly. Size is omitted from some rows. Given values are once, few, many or a class for expanded clones.

cdr3_nt: TGTGCCACCAGCAAACCGGGCTATGGCTACACCTTC
cdr3_aa: CATSKPGYGYTF
j_call: TRBJ1-2
d_call: .
clone_size: .
v_call: TRBV15

cdr3_nt: TGTGCCAGCGGGTCCTATGGCTACACCTTC
cdr3_aa: CASGSYGYTF
j_call: TRBJ1-2
d_call: .
clone_size: .
v_call: TRBV28

cdr3_nt: TGTGCCATCAGAGGGGAATGGGGAAATCAGCCCCAGCATTTT
cdr3_aa: CAIRGEWGNQPQHF
j_call: TRBJ1-5
d_call: .
clone_size: .
v_call: TRBV10-3

cdr3_nt: TGTGCCAGCAGTGATGGGACAGTGCTATCCTACGAGCAGTACTTC
cdr3_aa: CASSDGTVLSYEQYF
j_call: TRBJ2-7
d_call: TRBD1
clone_size: .
v_call: TRBV6-1

cdr3_nt: TGTGCCAGCAAGGGACTCAACACCGGGGAGCTGTTTTTT
cdr3_aa: CASKGLNTGELFF
j_call: TRBJ2-2
d_call: .
clone_size: .
v_call: TRBV9

cdr3_nt: TGTGCCAGCTCAACGGGGCTGGACAGGTCATCACATACGGGGGGAAACACCATATATTTT
cdr3_aa: CASSTGLDRSSHTGGNTIYF
j_call: TRBJ1-3
d_call: TRBD1
clone_size: .
v_call: TRBV18

cdr3_nt: TGTGCCAGTAGTCCGCGGACTAGCGGAAAAGAGACCCAGTACTTC
cdr3_aa: CASSPRTSGKETQYF
j_call: TRBJ2-5
d_call: TRBD2
clone_size: .
v_call: TRBV19

cdr3_nt: TGTGCCAGCATGGCTAGCGGGAGCTACGAGCAGTACTTC
cdr3_aa: CASMASGSYEQYF
j_call: TRBJ2-7
d_call: TRBD2
clone_size: .
v_call: TRBV6-6

cdr3_nt: TGTGCCAGCAGCACTAGCGGGGGGGCAGAAGAGCAGTACTTC
cdr3_aa: CASSTSGGAEEQYF
j_call: TRBJ2-7
d_call: TRBD2
clone_size: .
v_call: TRBV7-2

cdr3_nt: TGTGCCAGCAGTACCCTCTCAGGGGTGGACGAGCAGTACTTC
cdr3_aa: CASSTLSGVDEQYF
j_call: TRBJ2-7
d_call: .
clone_size: .
v_call: TRBV6-1

cdr3_nt: TGTGCCAGCAGCGTGGTTTCCGACACCATATATTTT
cdr3_aa: CASSVVSDTIYF
j_call: TRBJ1-3
d_call: .
clone_size: .
v_call: TRBV9

cdr3_nt: TGTGCCAGCAGCCTCTCGACAGGGAACGCTGGCTACACCTTC
cdr3_aa: CASSLSTGNAGYTF
j_call: TRBJ1-2
d_call: TRBD1
clone_size: .
v_call: TRBV7-8

cdr3_nt: TGTGCCAGCAGCTTAACCGTATCGGGGCATGGCTACACCTTC
cdr3_aa: CASSLTVSGHGYTF
j_call: TRBJ1-2
d_call: .
clone_size: .
v_call: TRBV7-3

cdr3_nt: TGTGCCAGCAGCTTAGCGGGGACGGGAGGTTCCGGGGAGCTGTTTTTT
cdr3_aa: CASSLAGTGGSGELFF
j_call: TRBJ2-2
d_call: TRBD2
clone_size: few
v_call: TRBV7-9

cdr3_nt: TGCGCCAGCAAGGGGTCGGAAGAAAAACTGTTTTTT
cdr3_aa: CASKGSEEKLFF
j_call: TRBJ1-4
d_call: .
clone_size: .
v_call: TRBV5-1

cdr3_nt: TGTGCCTGGAGACTAGCGGGAGGGGCCGAGCAGTACTTC
cdr3_aa: CAWRLAGGAEQYF
j_call: TRBJ2-7
d_call: TRBD2
clone_size: .
v_call: TRBV30